A single sample is the source of the 18 T cell receptor beta chains below, sequenced in a study of PD-1 blockade in classical Hodgkin lymphoma. Described time point: newly diagnosed, previously untreated cHL patient sample. The assay was immunoSEQ multiplex PCR, and TCRdb's table has in-frame clones only and misses some. The data hold tens of thousands of clones, with approximately 91% observed a single time. Source material: peripheral blood mononuclear cells (PBMCs). These receptors came from a human donor with classical Hodgkin lymphoma.

The rearrangement links TRBV5-4 to TRBJ2-5, with TRBD2 as a possible D gene (5 bases). The V end lost 4 bases, the J end lost 3 bases, and 7 bases lay between the germline ends. CDR1 is SGHNT and CDR2 is YYREEE in the germline V gene (reference sequence). This CDR3 has 12 amino acids. The CDR3 reads CASSPGEETQYF. CDR3 sequence (DNA): TGTGCCAGCAGCCCCGGGGAAGAGACCCAGTACTTC.

This chain's CDR3 is CASRRQGALETEQFF. In DNA form, the CDR3 reads TGTGCCAGCAGGCGACAGGGGGCCCTCGAAACGGAGCAGTTCTTC. The chain carries TRBV6-5 and TRBJ2-1; 10 bases agree with TRBD1. There are 15 residues in the CDR3. Looked up from germline, CDR1 is MNHEY and CDR2 is SVGAGI. The V and J ends lost 6 bases and 10 bases, in that order; junction bases with no gene match: 12.

The chain links TRBV7-9 to TRBJ2-1, with D possibly TRBD1 on 5 matching bases. The V end was cut by 2 bases, the J end by 8 bases, with 10 bases between. The CDR3 sequence is 13 residues long. CDR1 and CDR2 from the germline V gene are SEHNR and FQNEAQ (reference sequence). The CDR3 reads CASSLIGADEQFF. As DNA, the CDR3 is TGTGCCAGCAGCTTAATTGGGGCCGATGAGCAGTTCTTC.

CDR3 region: CASSHRTGFEAFF. CDR3 sequence (DNA): TGTGCCAGCAGCCACCGGACAGGGTTTGAAGCTTTCTTT. This rearrangement joins TRBV7-8 to TRBJ1-1; 8 bases align to TRBD1. This CDR3 comprises 13 residues. Germline CDR1 reads SGHVS; CDR2 reads FQNEAQ. The V and J ends lost 5 bases and 7 bases, in that order; junction bases with no gene match: 6.

V gene TRBV7-6 combines with J gene TRBJ1-1, with D maybe TRBD1 (5 bases). V lost 3 bases, J lost 6 bases, and 14 bases lay in between. Germline V CDR1 and CDR2: SGHVS, FNYEAQ. The CDR3 sequence is 14 residues long. In DNA form, the CDR3 reads TGTGCCAGCAGCTTTCGGACGGGGGAGGCTGAAGCTTTCTTT. It codes for CASSFRTGEAEAFF.

The rearrangement joins TRBV2 to TRBJ1-1, with D perhaps TRBD1 (6 bases). The V gene lost 6 bases and the J gene lost 1 base, with 18 bases spanning the gap. The CDR3 contains 16 residues. Germline V gene lookup returns CDR1 SNHLY and CDR2 FYNNEI. Here the CDR3 reads CASSTGLPTWNTEAFF. CDR3 nucleotide sequence: TGTGCCAGCAGCACAGGGCTCCCGACTTGGAACACTGAAGCTTTCTTT.

The CDR3 spells CASSLARGQVAGETQYF. The CDR3 DNA sequence: TGTGCCAGCAGCTTGGCCAGGGGGCAGGTCGCCGGAGAGACCCAGTACTTC. The genes are TRBV13 and TRBJ2-5; 8 positions agree with TRBD1. Looked up from germline, CDR1 is PRHDT and CDR2 is FYEKMQ (reference sequence). The length of the CDR3 is 17 residues. Trimming took 3 bases from V and 4 from J; bases not matched to a gene: 13. The full variable domain, its missing parts supplied by reference TRBV13 and TRBJ2-5, is AAGVIQSPRHLIKEKRETATLKCYPIPRHDTVYWYQQGPGQDPQFLISFYEKMQSDKGSIPDRFSAQQFSDYHSELNMSSLELGDSALYFCASSLARGQVAGETQYFGPGTRLLVL.

The chain carries TRBV28 and TRBJ2-1; 9 positions match TRBD2. Germline loops: CDR1 MDHEN, CDR2 SYDVKM. J lost 2 bases, V lost 9 bases, and 5 bases had no gene match. The CDR3 spans 14 residues. The CDR3 DNA follows: TGTGCCAGTGGCCGACTAGCGGCCTACAATGAGCAGTTCTTC. Translated, it gives CASGRLAAYNEQFF.

The chain joins TRBV7-9 to TRBJ1-1; possibly TRBD1 for D (5 bases). Germline V gene data show CDR1 as SEHNR and CDR2 as FQNEAQ (reference sequence). V was cut by 5 bases and J by 1 base, with 20 bases left in between. The CDR3 extends over 17 amino acids. CDR3 protein: CASSPYPGDVQNTEAFF. In DNA form, the CDR3 reads TGTGCCAGCAGCCCTTACCCCGGGGACGTTCAGAACACTGAAGCTTTCTTT.

The chain links TRBV4-1 to TRBJ1-4; possible D gene TRBD1, 5 bases. Per the germline V gene, CDR1 is MGHRA and CDR2 is YSYEKL. V gave up 2 bases and J gave up 8 bases, with 18 bases separating them. The CDR3 has 16 residues. CDR3 bases: TGCGCCAGCAGCCAATTCGGGGGGGAAGTCTGGGAAAAACTGTTTTTT. Protein product: CASSQFGGEVWEKLFF.

The CDR3: CASSWTTRTDTQYF. The DNA of the CDR3 is TGTGCCAGCAGCTGGACTACACGCACAGATACGCAGTATTTT. The J gene is TRBJ2-3, the V gene TRBV11-2; a possible D gene is TRBD2 (6 bases). The CDR3 is 14 amino acids. Germline-derived CDR1 and CDR2 are SGHAT and FQNNGV. Trimming left V 4 bases short and J 1 base short, with 9 bases between.

This sequence joins TRBV28 and TRBJ2-1; tentatively, D is TRBD1 or TRBD2 (5 bases each). Germline assignment: CDR1 MDHEN and CDR2 SYDVKM. The length of the CDR3 is 16 residues. V gave up 3 bases and J gave up 0 bases, with 12 bases separating them. The CDR3 DNA is TGTGCCAGCAGTTTTCTTGGGGGAAACTCCTACAATGAGCAGTTCTTC. This encodes CASSFLGGNSYNEQFF.

This chain links TRBV27 with TRBJ2-7; TRBD1 might be the D (5 bases). Trimming cost V 4 bases and J 2 bases, with 9 bases left between them. CDR1 is MNHEY and CDR2 is SMNVEV in the germline V gene (reference sequence). The CDR3 covers 13 residues. The CDR3 loop reads CASSYRPPYEQYF. The DNA of the CDR3 is TGTGCCAGCAGTTACAGGCCTCCCTACGAGCAGTACTTC.

The rearrangement links TRBV18 to TRBJ2-6; D gene ambiguous. V shed 3 bases and J shed 0 bases, with 9 bases lying between them. Germline V gives CDR1 KGHSH, CDR2 LQKENI. This CDR3 is built from 16 residues. Written as DNA, the CDR3 is TGTGCCAGCTCACCCAGGCAGATCTCTGGGGCCAACGTCCTGACTTTC. It is translated as CASSPRQISGANVLTF. Together with reference TRBV18 and TRBJ2-6, the CDR3 gives the full variable domain: NAGVMQNPRHLVRRRGQEARLRCSPMKGHSHVYWYRQLPEEGLKFMVYLQKENIIDESGMPKERFSAEFPKEGPSILRIQQVVRGDSAAYFCASSPRQISGANVLTFGAGSRLTVL.

The V and J genes are TRBV2 and TRBJ1-2, with D unresolved. The CDR3 spans 14 residues. V was cut by 5 bases and J by 7 bases, with 17 bases left in between. Germline V gives CDR1 SNHLY, CDR2 FYNNEI. CDR3 amino acids: CASSLWPLGGGYTF. CDR3 nucleotides: TGTGCCAGCAGTCTTTGGCCACTTGGCGGTGGCTACACCTTC.

This chain connects TRBV27 to TRBJ1-2, with D hard to call. CDR3 size: 14 residues. Germline V gene sequence: CDR1 MNHEY, CDR2 SMNVEV (reference sequence). V dropped 2 bases and J dropped 0 bases, with 7 bases sitting between them. The CDR3 nucleotides read TGTGCCAGCAGTTTAGCAGGTTCTAACTATGGCTACACCTTC. This gives the protein CASSLAGSNYGYTF.

This chain links TRBV19 with TRBJ1-2, with 7 bases that match TRBD1. CDR1 LNHDA and CDR2 SQIVND come from the germline V gene (reference sequence). J lost 7 bases, V lost 1 base, and 12 bases had no gene match. This CDR3 has 16 amino acids. The CDR3 loop is CASSIGSGQATGGYTF. The CDR3 DNA reads as TGTGCCAGTAGTATAGGTTCCGGACAGGCGACCGGTGGCTACACCTTC.

This rearrangement joins TRBV10-3 to TRBJ2-7, with D possibly TRBD2 on 6 matching bases. CDR3 length: 15 amino acids. The V gene lost 8 bases and the J gene lost 4 bases, with 21 bases spanning the gap. The V gene's germline CDR1 is ENHRY and CDR2 SYGVKD. Here the CDR3 DNA reads TGTGCCATCGCCCCTGGGACTCCTACCCATTACGAGCAGTACGTC. Translated: CAIAPGTPTHYEQYV.